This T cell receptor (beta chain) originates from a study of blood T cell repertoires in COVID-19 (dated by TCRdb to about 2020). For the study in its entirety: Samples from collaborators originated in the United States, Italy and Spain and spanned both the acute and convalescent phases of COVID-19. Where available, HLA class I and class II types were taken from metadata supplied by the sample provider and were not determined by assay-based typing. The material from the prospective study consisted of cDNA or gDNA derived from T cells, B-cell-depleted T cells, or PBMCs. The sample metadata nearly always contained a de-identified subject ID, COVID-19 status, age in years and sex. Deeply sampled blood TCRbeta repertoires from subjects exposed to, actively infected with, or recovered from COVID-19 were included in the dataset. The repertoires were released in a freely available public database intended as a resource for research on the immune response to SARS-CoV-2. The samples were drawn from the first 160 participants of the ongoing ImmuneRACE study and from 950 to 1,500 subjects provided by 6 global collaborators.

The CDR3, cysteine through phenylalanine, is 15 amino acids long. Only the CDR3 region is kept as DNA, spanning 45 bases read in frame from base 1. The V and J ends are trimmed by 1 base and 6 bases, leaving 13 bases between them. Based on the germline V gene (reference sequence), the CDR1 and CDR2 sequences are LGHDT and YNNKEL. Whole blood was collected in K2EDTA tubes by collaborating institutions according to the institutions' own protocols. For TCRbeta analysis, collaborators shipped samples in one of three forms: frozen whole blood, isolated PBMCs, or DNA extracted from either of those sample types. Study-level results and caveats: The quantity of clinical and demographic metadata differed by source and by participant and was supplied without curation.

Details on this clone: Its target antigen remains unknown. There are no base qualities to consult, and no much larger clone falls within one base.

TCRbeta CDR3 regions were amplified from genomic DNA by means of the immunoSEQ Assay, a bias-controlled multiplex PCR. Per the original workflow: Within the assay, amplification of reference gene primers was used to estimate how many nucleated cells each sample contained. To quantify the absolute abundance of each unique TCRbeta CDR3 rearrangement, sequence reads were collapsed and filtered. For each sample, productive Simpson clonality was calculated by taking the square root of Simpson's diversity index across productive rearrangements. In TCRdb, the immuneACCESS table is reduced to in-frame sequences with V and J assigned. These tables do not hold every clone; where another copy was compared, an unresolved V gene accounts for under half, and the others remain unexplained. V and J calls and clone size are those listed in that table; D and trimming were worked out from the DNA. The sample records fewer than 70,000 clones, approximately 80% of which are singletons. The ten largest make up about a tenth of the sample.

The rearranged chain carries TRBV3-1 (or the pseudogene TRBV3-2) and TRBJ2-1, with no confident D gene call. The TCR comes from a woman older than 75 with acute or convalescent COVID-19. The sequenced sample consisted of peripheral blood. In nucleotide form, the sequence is TGTGCCAGCAGCCAAGGTCGAGTAGAAACCAATGAGCAGTTCTTC. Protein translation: CASSQGRVETNEQFF.